Following are 29 T cell receptor beta chains from one sample sequenced in a study of T cell responses to AZD1222 COVID-19 vaccine. Clones were read by immunoSEQ multiplex PCR, and TCRdb kept only the in-frame ones, dropping some. The data hold approximately 88,000 clones, with 85% to 90% observed a single time. Sequencing used peripheral blood, obtained 28 days after the second AZD1222 dose. Source of these receptors: an adult who received the AZD1222 COVID-19 vaccine.

This clone has just a few counts. The genes are TRBV28 and TRBJ1-2; the D is unclear. V was trimmed by 2 bases and J by 8 bases, leaving 12 bases between them. This CDR3 region has 13 residues. In germline, CDR1 is MDHEN, CDR2 SYDVKM. CDR3 sequence reads: CASSLQQLTGYTF. CDR3 nucleotides: TGTGCCAGCAGTTTACAACAGCTAACCGGCTACACCTTC.

The chain couples TRBV6-2 or TRBV6-3 to TRBJ1-1; 11 bases line up with TRBD1. Germline assignment: CDR1 MNHEY and CDR2 SVGEGT. V lost 0 bases and J lost 11; bases outside the gene matches: 8. The CDR3 consists of 15 residues. CDR3 in amino acids: CASSYSDRGRGKAFF. CDR3 sequence (DNA): TGTGCCAGCAGTTACTCGGACAGGGGGCGCGGAAAGGCTTTCTTT.

The gene calls are TRBV18 and TRBJ1-2; 7 positions agree with TRBD1. The germline V gene encodes CDR1 KGHSH and CDR2 LQKENI. The CDR3 has 17 amino acids. Unmatched junction bases numbered 13, after V lost 4 bases and J lost 2 bases. CDR3 DNA: TGTGCCAGCTCACGGGTGACCCAAGGGACAGCGAACTATGGCTACACCTTC. This translates into CASSRVTQGTANYGYTF.

The chain uses TRBV5-4 and TRBJ2-5; D is possibly TRBD2 (6 bases). Germline-derived CDR1 and CDR2 are SGHNT and YYREEE (reference sequence). The CDR3 has 13 residues. Trimming removed 4 bases at V and 1 base at J, with 8 bases between. For the CDR3, the DNA is TGTGCCAGCAGCCTGGGGGGCCAAGAGACCCAGTACTTC. Amino acid sequence: CASSLGGQETQYF.

V usage is TRBV10-2 and J usage is TRBJ1-2, with 11 bases matching TRBD1. The V gene end was trimmed by 4 bases and the J gene end by 7 bases; junction bases not matched to a gene: 5. CDR1 WSHSY and CDR2 SAAADI come from the germline V gene. The CDR3 is 14 residues long. CDR3 coding DNA: TGCGCCAGCAGTGCAGGGACAGGGGGAGGTGGCTACACCTTC. This codes for CASSAGTGGGGYTF.

V gene TRBV6-5 combines with J gene TRBJ1-6; no clear D. The ends were cut back, 0 bases at V and 7 bases at J, with 10 bases in the middle. The germline gives CDR1 MNHEY, CDR2 SVGAGI. CDR3 size: 15 residues. Here the CDR3 reads CASSYSRTGNSPLHF. The CDR3 DNA is TGTGCCAGCAGTTACTCGCGGACGGGGAATTCACCCCTCCACTTT.

The V and J genes are TRBV15 and TRBJ1-6; 8 bases line up with TRBD1. Germline loops: CDR1 LNHNV, CDR2 YYDKDF (reference sequence). V shed 3 bases and J 5 bases; nucleotides not matched to a gene: 6. The CDR3 consists of 16 residues. The CDR3 bases are TGTGCCACCAGCAGCCTCAGGGGGCATAATAATTCACCCCTCCACTTT. Its translation is CATSSLRGHNNSPLHF.

The V call is TRBV1, the J call TRBJ1-6; TRBD1, the table's D call, was not compared with the DNA. TRBV1 is a listed pseudogene. CDR3 length equals 13 residues. The CDR3 sequence is CTSSQGGRTPLHF. The CDR3, as DNA: TGCACCAGCAGCCAAGGGGGCCGAACACCCCTCCACTTT.

The chain has TRBV7-6 and TRBJ1-1, with D tentatively TRBD1 (5 bases). Trimming removed 2 bases from V and 1 base from J, with 14 bases in between. Germline V CDR1 and CDR2: SGHVS, FNYEAQ. This CDR3 has 16 residues. The chain's CDR3 is CASSLPPSTENTEAFF. In nucleotides, the CDR3 is TGTGCCAGCAGCTTACCCCCATCGACAGAGAACACTGAAGCTTTCTTT.

V usage is TRBV14 and J usage is TRBJ2-5; TRBD2 matches at 12 bases. With V trimmed by 5 bases and J by 1 base, 2 bases remained unmatched. Germline CDR1 SGHDN, CDR2 FVKESK. The CDR3 sequence is 15 residues long. The CDR3 spells CASSWGLAGQETQYF. In DNA form, the CDR3 reads TGTGCCAGCAGCTGGGGACTAGCGGGCCAAGAGACCCAGTACTTC.

V gene TRBV12-3 or TRBV12-4 combines with J gene TRBJ1-2; 7 bases map to TRBD1. The length of the CDR3 is 13 residues. Trimming cost V 1 base and J 7 bases; bases outside gene matches: 3. CDR3 bases: TGTGCCAGCAGTTTAGAGACAGGGTCTGGCTACACCTTC. As protein: CASSLETGSGYTF.

V and J are TRBV7-8 and TRBJ1-5, with TRBD1 matching over 8 bases. J gave up 6 bases and V 5 bases, and 12 bases lay outside the gene matches. The V gene's germline CDR1 is SGHVS and CDR2 FQNEAQ. This CDR3 is built from 16 residues. In nucleotides, the CDR3 is TGTGCCAGCAGCAAGAATAGGACAGGGCCTAGTCAGCCCCAGCATTTT. Protein product: CASSKNRTGPSQPQHF. Combining the CDR3 with reference TRBV7-8 and TRBJ1-5 gives the whole variable domain GAGVSQSPRYKVAKRGQDVALRCDPISGHVSLFWYQQALGQGPEFLTYFQNEAQLDKSGLPSDRFFAERPEGSVSTLKIQRTQQEDSAVYLCASSKNRTGPSQPQHFGDGTRLSIL.

The chain couples TRBV7-9 to TRBJ1-3, with D hard to call. In germline, CDR1 is SEHNR, CDR2 FQNEAQ (reference sequence). The CDR3 is 15 amino acids. V was clipped by 5 bases and J by 7 bases, with 18 bases between them. The CDR3 here is CASSKSGGVANTIYF. CDR3 DNA: TGTGCCAGCAGCAAAAGCGGTGGAGTTGCCAACACCATATATTTT.

The table lists this clone with a few counts. The chain is built from TRBV6-5 and TRBJ1-6; D gene uncertain. Germline values: CDR1 MNHEY, CDR2 SVGAGI. CDR3 length: 15 residues. Trimming took 2 bases from V and 9 from J, leaving 14 bases between them. The CDR3 region is CASSYIVQIGSPLHF. The CDR3, as DNA: TGTGCCAGCAGTTACATCGTACAGATTGGTTCACCCCTCCACTTT.

The chain employs TRBV14 and TRBJ2-2, with no clear D. This CDR3 is 14 amino acids long. V dropped 5 bases and J dropped 6 bases, with 13 bases sitting between them. Germline assignment: CDR1 SGHDN and CDR2 FVKESK. CDR3 DNA: TGTGCCAGCAGCATTCAGGTTCCCCCCGGGGAGCTGTTTTTT. Protein sequence: CASSIQVPPGELFF.

This chain connects TRBV11-2 to TRBJ2-5; D is perhaps TRBD1 or TRBD2 (5 bases each). The CDR3 loop spans 13 amino acids. Germline CDR1 is SGHAT and CDR2 is FQNNGV. The ends were cut back, 4 bases at V and 5 bases at J, with 11 bases in the middle. The CDR3 loop is CASSYYGGETQYF. CDR3 nucleotide sequence: TGTGCCAGCAGCTACTATGGGGGTGAGACCCAGTACTTC.

The V and J genes are TRBV12-3 or TRBV12-4 and TRBJ2-5; no definite D call. This CDR3 region has 12 residues. V was shortened by 3 bases and J by 5 bases, with 7 bases between the two germline ends. In DNA, the CDR3 is TGTGCCAGCAGTTTCCGACGGGAGACCCAGTACTTC. It specifies CASSFRRETQYF.

The genes are TRBV7-8 and TRBJ2-3; D possibly corresponds to TRBD2 (5 bases). CDR3 size: 14 residues. V shed 4 bases and J shed 9 bases, with 17 bases lying between them. Germline V lookup: CDR1 SGHVS, CDR2 FQNEAQ. The CDR3 here is CASSSIPGKGTQYF. CDR3 bases: TGTGCCAGCAGCTCCATTCCCGGGAAGGGAACGCAGTATTTT.

This chain connects TRBV5-1 to TRBJ1-1; unclear D gene. The CDR3 loop spans 15 amino acids. Germline V gives CDR1 SGHRS, CDR2 YFSETQ. Trimming took off 4 bases at V and 0 bases at J, with 13 bases between the two ends. CDR3 nucleotides: TGCGCCAGCAGCCGAAGTCACGTTATGAACACTGAAGCTTTCTTT. This sequence encodes CASSRSHVMNTEAFF.

This chain joins TRBV7-9 and TRBJ2-3; D ambiguous. The CDR3 runs to 14 residues. Trimming pared 3 bases from V and 2 bases from J, leaving 9 bases between. CDR1 SEHNR and CDR2 FQNEAQ come from the germline V gene (reference sequence). CDR3 loop: CASSFSTDTDTQYF. The CDR3 DNA follows: TGTGCCAGCAGCTTCTCGACGGACACAGATACGCAGTATTTT.

This chain uses TRBV7-8 with TRBJ2-2, with D maybe TRBD1 (6 bases). The germline V gene has CDR1 SGHVS and CDR2 FQNEAQ. The CDR3 has 15 residues. Trimming cost V 5 bases and J 5 bases, with 15 bases left between them. The CDR3 DNA follows: TGTGCCAGCAGCCCCCCGTGGGGGCGGACCGGGGAGCTGTTTTTT. Encoded protein: CASSPPWGRTGELFF.

The rearrangement uses TRBV19 and TRBJ1-5; 7 bases are shared with TRBD1. Germline loops: CDR1 LNHDA, CDR2 SQIVND (reference sequence). J was trimmed by 3 bases and V by 2 bases; bases with no gene match: 4. The CDR3 extends over 15 amino acids. Here the CDR3 reads CASSIRGQYNQPQHF. The CDR3 nucleotides are TGTGCCAGTAGTATAAGGGGACAGTACAATCAGCCCCAGCATTTT.

This clone has a handful of counts. The chain couples TRBV19 to TRBJ1-5, with 7 bases fitting TRBD1. Germline V gene data show CDR1 as LNHDA and CDR2 as SQIVND (reference sequence). J gave up 4 bases and V 5 bases, and 11 bases lay outside the gene matches. The CDR3 sequence is 16 residues long. CDR3 in amino acids: CASSHSRTGFNQPQHF. For the CDR3, the DNA is TGTGCCAGTAGTCATTCGAGGACAGGATTTAATCAGCCCCAGCATTTT.

The V and J genes are TRBV3-1 (or the pseudogene TRBV3-2) and TRBJ1-4; tentatively, D is TRBD1 (6 bases). This CDR3 comprises 15 residues. Germline loops: CDR1 LGHDT, CDR2 YNNKEL (reference sequence). V dropped 3 bases and J dropped 0 bases, with 8 bases sitting between them. DNA of the CDR3: TGTGCCAGCAGCCAGCGACAGGCAACTAATGAAAAACTGTTTTTT. As protein: CASSQRQATNEKLFF.

This clone was picked up one time. V usage is TRBV4-1 and J usage is TRBJ1-6; the D gene is possibly TRBD1 (5 bases). CDR1 and CDR2 (germline): MGHRA, YSYEKL. Trimming removed 0 bases at V and 7 bases at J, with 16 bases between. The CDR3 has 17 amino acids. CDR3 protein: CASSQEPAEGWNSPLHF. The CDR3 nucleotides read TGCGCCAGCAGCCAAGAACCGGCCGAGGGGTGGAATTCACCCCTCCACTTT.

This clone was found once. The chain recombines TRBV11-2 with TRBJ1-2; 8 nucleotides line up with TRBD1. V lost 5 bases to trimming and J lost 5 bases; unmatched junction nucleotides: 4. Germline CDR1 and CDR2: SGHAT and FQNNGV. The CDR3 length is 13 residues. The DNA for the CDR3 is TGTGCCAGCAGCCAGGACAGGGAGTATGGCTACACCTTC. Protein product: CASSQDREYGYTF.

This chain uses TRBV9 with TRBJ2-5, with a tentative D call TRBD1 (7 bases). Germline V gene lookup returns CDR1 SGDLS and CDR2 YYNGEE. CDR3 length: 14 residues. Between the trimmed V and J ends, which lost 4 bases and 5 bases, there was a span of 15 bases. Here the CDR3 reads CASSPTGAGETQYF. CDR3 nucleotide sequence: TGTGCCAGCAGCCCAACAGGGGCGGGGGAGACCCAGTACTTC.

The gene calls are TRBV3-1 (or the pseudogene TRBV3-2) and TRBJ2-5, with 10 bases fitting TRBD1. CDR1 and CDR2 (germline): LGHDT, YNNKEL (reference sequence). J lost 5 bases, V lost 4 bases, and 7 bases had no gene match. This CDR3 comprises 15 residues. In DNA, the CDR3 is TGTGCCAGCAGCCCTAGGACAGGGGGTGTGGAGACCCAGTACTTC. Encoded protein: CASSPRTGGVETQYF.

V is TRBV29-1 and J is TRBJ2-3; 7 bases match TRBD2. V was clipped by 7 bases and J by 4 bases; unmatched bases: 11. Looked up from germline, CDR1 is SQVTM and CDR2 is ANQGSEA. The CDR3 contains 14 residues. CDR3 residues: CSGLPGGRADTQYF. DNA for the CDR3: TGCAGCGGACTACCGGGGGGTAGAGCAGATACGCAGTATTTT.